This T cell receptor beta chain was captured in a study of shared clonotypes between healthy human individuals. The assay was immunoSEQ multiplex PCR, and TCRdb's table has in-frame clones only and misses some. The sample holds roughly 2,300,000 clones, around 90% seen once. Germline CDR1 and CDR2: KGHSH and LQKENI. CDR3 length: 14 amino acids. V gave up 5 bases and J gave up 5 bases, with 15 bases separating them. Sequenced material: naive CD4+ T cells from PBMCs. Sample subset: CD45RA+ positively selected. This chain uses TRBV18 with TRBJ2-5, with TRBD1 as a possible D gene (6 bases). The receptor comes from a man aged 18-30 years in good health. Some clones in this sample may be carry-over from other donors' samples. The CDR3 DNA reads as TGTGCCAGCTCAGCGATTTTAAGGGGGGAGACCCAGTACTTC. It is translated as CASSAILRGETQYF.